The source of this T cell receptor beta chain is a study of blood T cell repertoires in COVID-19. Looking at the study overall: Acute and convalescent COVID-19 samples came from the United States, Italy and Spain. The cDNA or gDNA used as material had been derived from T cells, B-cell-depleted T cells, or PBMCs.

Per the original methods: Reference gene primer amplification yielded estimated nucleated cell counts. Using immunoSEQ multiplex PCR, the repertoire was profiled, and TCRdb retains in-frame clones only, with some absent. The V and J calls and clone size were taken over from that table, and D and trimming were inferred from the DNA. The sample has about 480,000 clones; about 91% are singletons. The material sequenced was peripheral blood. This TCR derives from a woman between 45 and 65 years old with COVID-19, enrolled during active disease.

The CDR3 spells CASSSGTGHEKLFF. Written as DNA, the CDR3 is TGTGCCAGCAGCTCCGGGACAGGGCACGAAAAACTGTTTTTT. The rearrangement joins TRBV5-6 to TRBJ1-4; 9 bases fit TRBD1. From germline, CDR1 is SGHDT and CDR2 YYEEEE. Trimming at V came to 3 bases and at J to 8 bases, leaving 5 bases not matched to a gene. This CDR3 comprises 14 residues. Full variable domain (missing parts from reference TRBV5-6 and TRBJ1-4): DAGVTQSPTHLIKTRGQQVTLRCSPKSGHDTVSWYQQALGQGPQFIFQYYEEEERQRGNFPDRFSGHQFPNYSSELNVNALLLGDSALYLCASSSGTGHEKLFFGSGTQLSVL.